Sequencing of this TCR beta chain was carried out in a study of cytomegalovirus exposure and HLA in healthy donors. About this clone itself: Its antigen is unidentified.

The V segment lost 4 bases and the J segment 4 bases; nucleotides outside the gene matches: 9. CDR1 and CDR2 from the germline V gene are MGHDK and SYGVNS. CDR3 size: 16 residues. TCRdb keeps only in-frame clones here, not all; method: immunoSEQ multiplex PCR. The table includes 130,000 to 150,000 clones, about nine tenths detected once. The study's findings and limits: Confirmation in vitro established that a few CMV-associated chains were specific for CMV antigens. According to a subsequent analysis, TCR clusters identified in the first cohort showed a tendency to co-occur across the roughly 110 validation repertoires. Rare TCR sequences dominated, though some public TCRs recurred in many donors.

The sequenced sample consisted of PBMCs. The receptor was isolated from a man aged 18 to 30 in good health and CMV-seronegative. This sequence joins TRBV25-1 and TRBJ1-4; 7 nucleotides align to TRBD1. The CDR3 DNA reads TGTGCCAGCAGTGCCCCAAGACAGGGTATTAATGAAAAACTGTTTTTT. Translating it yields CASSAPRQGINEKLFF. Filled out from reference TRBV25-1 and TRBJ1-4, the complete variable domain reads EADIYQTPRYLVIGTGKKITLECSQTMGHDKMYWYQQDPGMELHLIHYSYGVNSTEKGDLSSESTVSRIRTEHFPLTLESARPSHTSQYLCASSAPRQGINEKLFFGSGTQLSVL.